This is a list of T cell receptor beta chains from one sample in a study of blood T cell repertoires in COVID-19. The table came from immunoSEQ multiplex PCR; TCRdb's copy has only in-frame clones and leaves some out. Seen here are around 190,000 clones, 65% to 90% observed once, and the top ten hold roughly an eighth. Sequenced input: peripheral blood. Receptors originate from a human donor in a cohort sampled during active COVID-19. Both conserved end residues are trimmed from each CDR3.

V	J	CDR3
TRBV5-4	TRBJ1-5	ASSFISPRGNQPQH
TRBV18	TRBJ2-1	ASSRTAGGQNEQF
TRBV4-2	TRBJ1-5	ASSEGSIGPQH
TRBV9	TRBJ2-2	ASSATGTPDTGELF
TRBV18	TRBJ2-2	ASSPATLFNTGELF
TRBV7-2	TRBJ2-7	ASSLVAVRTTYEQY
TRBV3-1/TRBV3-2	TRBJ2-7	ASSPLFGTRDLSEQY
TRBV2	TRBJ1-5	ASARDRGQPQH
TRBV6-5	TRBJ1-1	ASRKGQGTEAF
TRBV5-1	TRBJ2-1	ASSLGAGQGSNEQF
TRBV4-1	TRBJ2-3	ASSPLIWDTKQGSTDTQY
TRBV20-1	TRBJ2-1	SASGTSGYNEQF
TRBV28	TRBJ2-7	ASRTGTGPLYEQY
TRBV5-5	TRBJ2-7	ASKGQGAYEQY
TRBV5-1	TRBJ1-1	ASSLGSTPNTEAF
TRBV30	TRBJ1-5	AWSRDTHSNQPQH
TRBV3-1/TRBV3-2	TRBJ2-7	ASTPGNSYEQY
TRBV7-9	TRBJ1-1	ASSSGAF
TRBV29-1	TRBJ2-1	SGEAGQGPPEQF
TRBV28	TRBJ2-7	ASSLIGVSGIYEQY
TRBV7-2	TRBJ2-1	ASSRDRGGSEQF
TRBV5-8	TRBJ1-4	ASYPGTGTEKLF
TRBV3-1/TRBV3-2	TRBJ2-1	ASSQDRGRYNEQF
TRBV7-9	TRBJ2-7	ASSLLQGGSVEQY
TRBV5-1	TRBJ2-7	ASSLGLAGASSYEQY
TRBV27	TRBJ2-3	ASSLYGQGADTQY
TRBV29-1	TRBJ1-1	SVEGQMNTEAF
TRBV7-2	TRBJ1-3	ASTPGRSGNTIY
TRBV7-8	TRBJ1-6	ASSTALGAPNSPLH
TRBV6-5	TRBJ2-7	ASSSTGGLPSYEQY
TRBV7-2	TRBJ1-1	ASRTGTGLEGEAF
TRBV20-1	TRBJ1-5	SASYSSNQPQH
TRBV16	TRBJ2-1	ASSQSAINEQF
TRBV3-1/TRBV3-2	TRBJ2-5	ASSQVARRETQY
TRBV19	TRBJ1-5	ASTPGRRGPDQPQH
TRBV4-1	TRBJ1-4	ASSEGRTATNEKLF
TRBV28	TRBJ2-2	ASSFGLVGHTGELF
TRBV29-1	TRBJ2-3	SVPRRWRDGTDTQY
TRBV5-1	TRBJ2-3	ASSLVGGGITDTQY
TRBV12-3/TRBV12-4	TRBJ1-3	ASRLGGTIY
TRBV2	TRBJ2-2	ASSDGTANTGELF